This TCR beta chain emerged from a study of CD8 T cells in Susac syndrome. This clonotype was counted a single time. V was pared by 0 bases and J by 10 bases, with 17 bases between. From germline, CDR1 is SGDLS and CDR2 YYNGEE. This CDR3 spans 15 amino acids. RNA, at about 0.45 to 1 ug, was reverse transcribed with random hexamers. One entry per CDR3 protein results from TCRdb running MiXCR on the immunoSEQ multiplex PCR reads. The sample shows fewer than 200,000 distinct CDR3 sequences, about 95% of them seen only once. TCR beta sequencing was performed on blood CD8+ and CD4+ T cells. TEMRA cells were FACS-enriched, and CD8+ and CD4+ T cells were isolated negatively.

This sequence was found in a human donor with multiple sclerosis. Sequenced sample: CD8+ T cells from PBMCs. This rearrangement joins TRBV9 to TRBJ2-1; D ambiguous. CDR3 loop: CASSVGPRRTEEQFF. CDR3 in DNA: TGTGCCAGCAGCGTAGGTCCGAGGCGAACAGAGGAGCAGTTCTTC.